The subject of this entry is one T cell receptor beta chain. Its antigen remains unknown. The data stem from a study of blood T cells in healthy people across ages. This CDR3 contains 13 residues. Germline loops: CDR1 DFQATT, CDR2 SNEGSKA (reference sequence). Trimming cost V 6 bases and J 7 bases, with 16 bases left between them. Using a J-beta primer mix together with a sample-barcoded 5' primer, a second PCR was run for about 7 to 12 cycles. Every molecule of cDNA carried a tag from a template-switch adaptor with 12 random nucleotides. TCRdb re-analysed the 5' RACE reads in MiXCR, keeping a single row per CDR3 protein. The sample contains over 1,500,000 distinct CDR3 sequences, approximately 39% of which appear only once. The authors extracted at least 5.5 micrograms of total RNA per sample. Study outcomes and limitations: Naive and antigen-experienced cells were not separated, limiting conclusive comparison.

This TCR was sampled from a human donor in good health. V usage is TRBV20-1 and J usage is TRBJ1-5; TRBD1 is a possible D gene (6 bases). What was sequenced was blood. The CDR3 bases are TGCAGTGCCCACATAGGGGGTGTACAGCCCCAGCATTTT. Amino acids: CSAHIGGVQPQHF.